The rows below give T cell receptor beta chains drawn from one sample of a study of blood T cell repertoires in COVID-19. Method: immunoSEQ multiplex PCR; TCRdb's copy keeps in-frame clones and lacks some. The sample includes roughly 230,000 clones, about 91% of them seen just once. The material sequenced was peripheral blood. The receptors shown here come from a woman between 40 and 50 years old who had recovered from COVID-19. CDR3s include the opening cysteine and the closing phenylalanine or tryptophan. The D gene is left open where the match is weak. Part of the rows lack a size; the others show once, few, many or a class for expanded clones.

TRBD1,-,TRBV28,TRBJ1-2,TGTGCCGGTACCACAGGGGGCGCGCATGGCTACACCTTC,CAGTTGGAHGYTF
TRBD2,-,TRBV4-2,TRBJ2-5,TGTGCCAGCAGCCAAGATAGGCGGACTAGTTCTATAGAGACCCAGTACTTC,CASSQDRRTSSIETQYF
TRBD2,-,TRBV19,TRBJ2-1,TGTGCCAGTAGTATAGAGTACGAGACTAGCGGGAGTAATGAGCAGTTCTTC,CASSIEYETSGSNEQFF
-,-,TRBV5-1,TRBJ1-5,TGCGCCAGCAGCTTGGTCGGGGATAGCAATCAGCCCCAGCATTTT,CASSLVGDSNQPQHF
-,-,TRBV24-1,TRBJ1-1,TGTGCCACCAGTGATGTAGGAGTACCGTCTGAAGCTTTCTTT,CATSDVGVPSEAFF
TRBD1,once,TRBV6-1,TRBJ1-6,TGTGCCAGCAGTGACAGGGGGTTGAATTCACCCCTCCACTTT,CASSDRGLNSPLHF
-,few,TRBV7-9,TRBJ2-5,TGTGCCAGCAGCTTAGGTCTAGCTGGGGAGACCCAGTACTTC,CASSLGLAGETQYF
-,-,TRBV2,TRBJ2-2,TGTGCCAGCAGTGAAGGACAACACACCGGGGAGCTGTTTTTT,CASSEGQHTGELFF
TRBD2,-,TRBV5-1,TRBJ2-1,TGCGCCAGCAGCTTCTCTAGCGGGGGGCCCAATGAGCAGTTCTTC,CASSFSSGGPNEQFF
-,-,TRBV7-9,TRBJ2-3,TGTGCCAGCAGCTTCAGGGAATCGGATACGCAGTATTTT,CASSFRESDTQYF
-,once,TRBV2,TRBJ2-7,TGTGCCAGCAGTGAAGCAGGTACAGGGAGTGACGAGCAGTACTTC,CASSEAGTGSDEQYF